The T cell receptor (beta chain) described here comes from a study of cytomegalovirus exposure and HLA in healthy donors. Study-wide findings and caveats: Reported findings show TCR beta sequences accurately forecast HLA-A and HLA-B alleles in most subjects. TCR beta V segments were, for the most part, productive about 87% or about 30% of the time in an earlier analysis. Later on, a genetic analysis was performed. It linked a missense variant in DCLRE1C with V- and J-gene trimming of TCR beta.

PCR used 60 Vbeta primers and 13 Jbeta primers. Only in-frame clones appear in the TCRdb table, and some are missing; sequencing was by immunoSEQ multiplex PCR. The table counts roughly 120,000 clones; around 2.7% lies in the top ten. Turning to this clone: Its antigen is as yet unknown.

The CDR3 covers 16 residues. V shed 0 bases and J shed 0 bases, with 11 bases lying between them. Per germline, CDR1 SGHRS and CDR2 YFSETQ. Sequencing used PBMCs. The J gene is TRBJ2-3, the V gene TRBV5-1; D might be TRBD2 (5 bases). The sequence was obtained from a man between 25 and 39 years old in good health and CMV-seronegative. Here the CDR3 DNA reads TGCGCCAGCAGCTTGGAGTCCGGCGGGAGCACAGATACGCAGTATTTT. Translated, it gives CASSLESGGSTDTQYF.